The 20 T cell receptor beta chains below were found in one sample sequenced in a study of T cell clonality in common variable immunodeficiency. The data were produced by immunoSEQ multiplex PCR, yet TCRdb's version contains in-frame clones alone and is incomplete. The profile covers tens of thousands of clones, none occurring a single time. Sequencing was done on a sample of peripheral blood mononuclear cells. The receptors here all came from a person aged 18-70 years in good health.

Many counts were recorded for this clone. The read gets to within 3 residues of the CDR3 end, and the germline J gene fills in the rest. The chain joins TRBV28 to TRBJ2-7; D is perhaps TRBD2 (5 bases). Germline V gives CDR1 MDHEN, CDR2 SYDVKM. Trimming pared 6 bases from V and 1 base from J, leaving 7 bases between. The CDR3 totals 12 residues. The CDR3 reads CASRSGSYEQYF. Incomplete CDR3 DNA: TGTGCCAGCAGAAGCGGATCCTACGAG.

This clone showed up many times. The CDR3 end is not reached by the read, which stops 3 residues before it; the germline J gene fills it in. The chain recombines TRBV11-2 with TRBJ2-5, with D tentatively TRBD2 (6 bases). Germline loops: CDR1 SGHAT, CDR2 FQNNGV. V dropped 5 bases and J dropped 4 bases, with 14 bases sitting between them. The CDR3 length is 14 residues. CDR3 DNA (partial): TGTGCCAGCAGCCCTCCGGCTAGCGCAGAGACC. It yields the protein CASSPPASAET. The entire CDR3 reads CASSPPASAETQYF.

This clone was seen repeatedly, ten times or more. The observed sequence ends 3 residues before the CDR3 terminus, with the missing tail filled in from the germline J gene. Distinct nucleotide sequences in the sample also encode this CDR3. V is TRBV19 and J is TRBJ1-2; 9 positions match TRBD1. The CDR3 is 13 residues long. With 5 bases clipped from V and 4 bases from J, the junction kept 2 bases outside the gene matches. Germline values: CDR1 LNHDA, CDR2 SQIVND (reference sequence). The CDR3 sequence is CASSPGQGYGYTF. CDR3 DNA (partial): TGTGCCAGTAGTCCGGGACAGGGCTATGGC.

The sample holds many counts of this clone. Incomplete CDR3 DNA: TGTGCCAGCAGCGAAAGGCGGGATGAG. This encodes CASSERRDE. The full-length CDR3 reads as CASSERRDEQFF. V and J are TRBV13 and TRBJ2-1, with a weak D call TRBD2 (5 bases). Sequencing ends 3 residues short of the CDR3 end; the germline J gene provides the rest. Per the germline V gene, CDR1 is PRHDT and CDR2 is FYEKMQ (reference sequence). Trimming cost V 5 bases and J 8 bases, with 10 bases left between them. The CDR3 totals 12 residues.

This clone was picked up many times. Incomplete CDR3 DNA: TGTGCCAGCAGCTTATACGGGGACTATGGC. This sequence encodes CASSLYGDYG. The CDR3 in its entirety is CASSLYGDYGYTF. The rearrangement links TRBV7-8 to TRBJ1-2; D is unresolved. Coverage ceases 3 residues before the CDR3 finishes, and the germline J gene fills in the end. The V end lost 2 bases, the J end lost 3 bases, and 7 bases lay between the germline ends. Germline values: CDR1 SGHVS, CDR2 FQNEAQ. This CDR3 region has 13 residues.

This clone has a count of ten or more. The read is 3 residues too short to cover the CDR3 end, so that end is filled in from the germline J gene. This sequence joins TRBV5-1 and TRBJ2-3; no firm D call. The germline V gene has CDR1 SGHRS and CDR2 YFSETQ. V lost 4 bases and J lost 2, with 17 bases in between. The CDR3 has 16 amino acids. The CDR3 loop is CASSRTQVGDTDTQYF. The DNA read from the CDR3 is TGCGCCAGCAGCCGAACTCAGGTCGGCGACACAGATACG.

The table lists this clone with many counts. The read stops 3 residues short of the end of the CDR3; the missing end is completed from the germline J gene. V gene TRBV10-3 combines with J gene TRBJ2-7; D is tentatively TRBD1 or TRBD2 (5 bases each). Between the trimmed V and J ends, which lost 2 bases and 0 bases, there was a span of 11 bases. The length of the CDR3 is 15 residues. The germline CDR1 and CDR2 sequences are ENHRY and SYGVKD. The CDR3 region is CAISEGQGVSYEQYF. CDR3 bases read: TGTGCCATCAGTGAGGGCCAGGGAGTCTCCTACGAG.

Details on this clone: The CDR3 end lies 3 residues beyond the end of the read and is filled in from the germline J gene. V gene TRBV18 combines with J gene TRBJ2-7; perhaps TRBD1 as D (7 bases). There are 15 residues in the CDR3. The germline gives CDR1 KGHSH, CDR2 LQKENI. Trimming took off 3 bases at V and 6 bases at J, with 18 bases between the two ends. The covered CDR3 bases are TGTGCCAGCTCACCTTCCAGGGGGGCTCTAACCGAG. Translation gives CASSPSRGALTE. The whole CDR3 sequence is CASSPSRGALTEQYF.

The sample holds many counts of this clone. With the read ending 3 residues before the CDR3 end, the germline J gene is used to fill in that end. The chain recombines TRBV7-8 with TRBJ2-7; 12 positions agree with TRBD2. The CDR3 runs 15 residues. V trimming: 5 bases; J trimming: 3 bases; junction bases outside the gene matches: 5. Germline CDR1 reads SGHVS; CDR2 reads FQNEAQ. The covered CDR3 bases are TGTGCCAGCAGCAAAGGACTAGCGGGACACTACGAG. Amino acid sequence: CASSKGLAGHYE. The CDR3, in full, reads CASSKGLAGHYEQYF.

Ten or more counts support this clone. From the germline J gene comes the end of the CDR3, since the read stops 3 residues before it. This chain links TRBV20-1 with TRBJ2-1, with 8 nucleotides matching TRBD2. V lost 3 bases and J lost 2; bases outside the gene matches: 6. The CDR3 covers 15 residues. Germline V lookup: CDR1 DFQATT, CDR2 SNEGSKA (reference sequence). The CDR3 loop reads CSASPRGGTYNEQFF. CDR3 DNA (partial): TGCAGTGCTAGTCCACGGGGGGGGACCTACAATGAG.

This clone was picked up many times. The read ends 3 residues early relative to the CDR3; the germline J gene fills the gap. V and J are TRBV20-1 and TRBJ1-4; TRBD1 aligns across 7 bases. The germline CDR1 and CDR2 sequences are DFQATT and SNEGSKA (reference sequence). This CDR3 has 14 residues. V gave up 8 bases and J gave up 8 bases; unmatched junction bases: 14. This chain's CDR3 is CSSTDQGVGEKLFF. CDR3 bases read: TGCAGTTCCACAGACCAGGGGGTGGGGGAAAAA.

This clone was seen repeatedly, ten times or more. The read stops 3 residues short of the end of the CDR3; the missing end is completed from the germline J gene. The rearrangement links TRBV6-4 to TRBJ2-7, with D possibly matching TRBD1 (6 bases). The CDR3 sequence is 15 residues long. Germline CDR1 and CDR2: MRHNA and SNTAGT. V was cut by 6 bases and J by 2 bases, with 17 bases left in between. CDR3 DNA (partial): TGTGCCAGCAGGGAAACCGGGACACCGACCTACGAG. It translates to CASRETGTPTYE. The full CDR3 reads CASRETGTPTYEQYF.

This clone was observed many times. The DNA ends 3 residues before the CDR3 does, and the rest of the CDR3 is filled in from the germline J gene. The chain links TRBV20-1 to TRBJ2-3; no clear D gene. Trimming took 0 bases from V and 7 from J, leaving 5 bases between them. Germline V gene sequence: CDR1 DFQATT, CDR2 SNEGSKA (reference sequence). CDR3 length: 11 amino acids. This CDR3 is CSARDIHTQYF. The sequenced part of the CDR3 DNA is TGCAGTGCTAGAGATATTCATACG.

This clone was observed at least ten times. The CDR3 goes on 3 residues after the read ends, and that part is filled in from the germline J gene. The V and J genes are TRBV5-1 and TRBJ1-4, with TRBD1 matching over 10 bases. This CDR3 region has 15 residues. Germline V gives CDR1 SGHRS, CDR2 YFSETQ. V dropped 3 bases and J dropped 6; count of bases not matched to a gene: 5. The chain's CDR3 is CASSSTGTGDEKLFF. The sequenced CDR3 bases are TGCGCCAGCAGCTCGACCGGGACAGGGGATGAAAAA.

This clone was seen ten or more times. Read sequence stops 3 residues before the CDR3 end, and the germline J gene provides the missing end. The chain recombines TRBV5-1 with TRBJ1-5, with 7 bases identical to TRBD1. This CDR3 is built from 15 residues. Germline V gene lookup returns CDR1 SGHRS and CDR2 YFSETQ. The V gene end was trimmed by 3 bases and the J gene end by 3 bases; junction bases not matched to a gene: 6. CDR3: CASSSGDRDNQPQHF. The DNA read from the CDR3 is TGCGCCAGCAGCTCGGGGGACAGAGACAATCAGCCC.

This clone was detected ten times or more. The CDR3 is cut off 3 residues early in the read; its end comes from the germline J gene. The chain couples TRBV5-1 to TRBJ2-3; 7 bases map to TRBD2. Germline assignment: CDR1 SGHRS and CDR2 YFSETQ. V shed 4 bases and J 2 bases; nucleotides not matched to a gene: 7. The CDR3 consists of 15 residues. Partial CDR3 DNA: TGCGCCAGCAGCCCGAGGACTAGTTTCACAGATACG. Translation: CASSPRTSFTDT. The entire CDR3 protein reads CASSPRTSFTDTQYF. Full variable domain (remainder filled in from reference TRBV5-1 and TRBJ2-3): KAGVTQTPRYLIKTRGQQVTLSCSPISGHRSVSWYQQTPGQGLQFLFEYFSETQRNKGNFPGRFSGRQFSNSRSEMNVSTLELGDSALYLCASSPRTSFTDTQYFGPGTRLTVL.

This clone was seen many times. The DNA ends 3 residues before the CDR3 does, and the rest of the CDR3 is filled in from the germline J gene. This chain connects TRBV7-9 to TRBJ2-7; D gene unclear. Germline V lookup: CDR1 SEHNR, CDR2 FQNEAQ (reference sequence). Trimming pared 3 bases from V and 0 bases from J, leaving 3 bases between. CDR3 length: 12 residues. CDR3: CASSFSSYEQYF. CDR3 DNA (partial): TGTGCCAGCAGCTTCAGCTCCTACGAG. The full variable domain, rest sourced from reference TRBV7-9 and TRBJ2-7, is DTGVSQNPRHKITKRGQNVTFRCDPISEHNRLYWYRQTLGQGPEFLTYFQNEAQLEKSRLLSDRFSAERPKGSFSTLEIQRTEQGDSAMYLCASSFSSYEQYFGPGTRLTVT.

This clone was seen at least ten times. The read gets to within 3 residues of the CDR3 end, and the germline J gene fills in the rest. V and J are TRBV19 and TRBJ1-2; D is uncertain. Germline CDR1 is LNHDA and CDR2 is SQIVND (reference sequence). The CDR3 is 14 residues long. The covered CDR3 bases are TGTGCCAGTAGTATACAGGCCTCCCACCCGGGC. It specifies CASSIQASHPG. The whole CDR3 sequence reads CASSIQASHPGYTF.

This clone has a count of ten or more. The covered CDR3 bases are TGTGCCAGTAGCGTGCGACTAGGATTTAGCACAGATACG. It yields the protein CASSVRLGFSTDT. In full, the CDR3 is CASSVRLGFSTDTQYF. J is TRBJ2-3 and V is TRBV19, with D maybe TRBD2 (6 bases). The read falls 3 residues short of the CDR3 end, and the missing part is taken from the germline J gene. This CDR3 comprises 16 residues. Between the trimmed V and J ends, which lost 6 bases and 0 bases, there was a span of 16 bases. Germline CDR1 reads LNHDA; CDR2 reads SQIVND (reference sequence).

Many counts were recorded for this clone. The DNA ends 3 residues before the CDR3 does, and the rest of the CDR3 is filled in from the germline J gene. The genes are TRBV7-9 and TRBJ1-1; 7 bases fit TRBD1. The trim removed 7 bases at V and 5 bases at J, leaving 7 bases unmatched. Germline-derived CDR1 and CDR2 are SEHNR and FQNEAQ (reference sequence). CDR3 length: 13 residues. CDR3 sequence reads: CASTTGVGTEAFF. The part of the CDR3 DNA that was read is TGTGCCAGCACCACAGGGGTGGGAACTGAA.